The 12 T cell receptor beta chains below all came from one sample that was sequenced in a study of T cells after yellow fever vaccination (dated by TCRdb to the late 2010s). The library was produced with 5' RACE. Sequencer: Illumina HiSeq 2500. TCRdb took the public reads, trimmed them with fastp at Q25, ran MiXCR for clone calling and kept in-frame beta chains. Every distinct CDR3 protein forms one entry, paired with its most common genes and DNA. The sample data list about 240,000 distinct CDR3 sequences, and 6.9% of these were observed just once. The ten largest clones capture roughly 0.93% of the sample. This sample's treatment or condition label indicates: live attenuated yellow fever vaccine strain. The sample in question was CD4+ T cells sorted from PBMCs, obtained 15 days after the yellow fever booster vaccination. The receptor set was obtained from a man younger than 40 who received the YFV17D yellow fever vaccine.

This clonotype was seen more than once but under ten times. The J gene is TRBJ2-5, the V gene TRBV25-1; D assignment may be TRBD1 or TRBD2 (5 bases each). In germline, CDR1 is MGHDK, CDR2 SYGVNS. The CDR3 runs to 15 residues. Trimming left V 1 base short and J 0 bases short, with 9 bases between. Here the CDR3 DNA reads TGTGCCAGCAGTGAATGGGGACGGGACCAAGAGACCCAGTACTTC. Residues: CASSEWGRDQETQYF.

The V and J genes are TRBV7-2 and TRBJ2-2; 8 positions agree with TRBD2. Germline V gene lookup returns CDR1 SGHTA and CDR2 FQGNSA. The CDR3 is 16 amino acids. The ends lost 2 bases at V and 2 bases at J; junction bases unmatched: 4. The CDR3 protein is CASSLYGTSNTGELFF. In DNA, the CDR3 is TGTGCCAGCAGCTTATACGGGACTAGTAACACCGGGGAGCTGTTTTTT.

This clonotype came up a few times. The chain uses TRBV11-2 and TRBJ2-7, with 11 bases that match TRBD2. CDR1 and CDR2 from the germline V gene are SGHAT and FQNNGV. With 5 bases clipped from V and 2 bases from J, the junction kept 5 bases outside the gene matches. This CDR3 contains 15 residues. The CDR3: CASSKTSGETYEQYF. The DNA of the CDR3 is TGTGCCAGCAGCAAGACTAGCGGGGAAACCTACGAGCAGTACTTC. The entire variable domain, with the rest obtained from reference TRBV11-2 and TRBJ2-7, is as follows: EAGVAQSPRYKIIEKRQSVAFWCNPISGHATLYWYQQILGQGPKLLIQFQNNGVVDDSQLPKDRFSAERLKGVDSTLKIQPAKLEDSAVYLCASSKTSGETYEQYFGPGTRLTVT.

The rearrangement joins TRBV20-1 to TRBJ2-7; 10 bases match TRBD1. From germline, CDR1 is DFQATT and CDR2 SNEGSKA (reference sequence). The length of the CDR3 is 14 residues. V gave up 6 bases and J gave up 3 bases; unmatched junction bases: 8. The CDR3 DNA reads TGCAGTGCCCACCCCGGGACAGGGGACTACGAGCAGTACTTC. Amino acid sequence: CSAHPGTGDYEQYF.

This rearrangement joins TRBV7-6 to TRBJ2-2, with D possibly TRBD1 on 5 matching bases. This CDR3 is 17 amino acids long. Between the trimmed V and J ends, which lost 1 base and 4 bases, there was a span of 16 bases. Germline V gene lookup returns CDR1 SGHVS and CDR2 FNYEAQ. CDR3 in DNA: TGTGCCAGCAGCTTAGGGACACAGTGCTTCAGCACCGGGGAGCTGTTTTTT. This sequence encodes CASSLGTQCFSTGELFF.

This clonotype was observed at least ten times. J is TRBJ2-1 and V is TRBV7-9, with TRBD2 as a possible D gene (5 bases). Deletions cut 2 bases from V and 10 bases from J, with 12 bases between. Per the germline V gene, CDR1 is SEHNR and CDR2 is FQNEAQ (reference sequence). The length of the CDR3 is 13 residues. The CDR3 DNA follows: TGTGCCAGCAGCTTATCGTCTTGGGAGGAGCAGTTCTTC. Translated: CASSLSSWEEQFF. The variable domain in full, with the rest retrieved from reference TRBV7-9 and TRBJ2-1, is DTGVSQNPRHKITKRGQNVTFRCDPISEHNRLYWYRQTLGQGPEFLTYFQNEAQLEKSRLLSDRFSAERPKGSFSTLEIQRTEQGDSAMYLCASSLSSWEEQFFGPGTRLTVL.

The table lists this clonotype with many counts. This chain uses TRBV7-3 with TRBJ2-1; 7 positions match TRBD2. The ends lost 5 bases at V and 6 bases at J; junction bases unmatched: 13. The germline CDR1 and CDR2 sequences are SGHTA and FQGTGA. The CDR3 is made up of 16 amino acids. The DNA of the CDR3 is TGTGCCAGCAGCCCCCTGGGCGGGAGAGAGACCAATGAGCAGTTCTTC. It encodes CASSPLGGRETNEQFF. The full variable domain, rest sourced from reference TRBV7-3 and TRBJ2-1, is GAGVSQTPSNKVTEKGKYVELRCDPISGHTALYWYRQSLGQGPEFLIYFQGTGAADDSGLPNDRFFAVRPEGSVSTLKIQRTERGDSAVYLCASSPLGGRETNEQFFGPGTRLTVL.

At least ten counts were recorded for this clonotype. V and J are TRBV29-1 and TRBJ1-3; TRBD1 might be the D (5 bases). This CDR3 spans 13 amino acids. V was pared by 7 bases and J by 0 bases, with 10 bases between. Germline CDR1 SQVTM, CDR2 ANQGSEA. In DNA, the CDR3 is TGCAGCGCTAAAGGGGACTCTGGAAACACCATATATTTT. It translates to CSAKGDSGNTIYF.

This clonotype occurred a few times. This chain links TRBV7-2 with TRBJ1-5; a possible D gene is TRBD1 (6 bases). Trimming removed 0 bases at V and 6 bases at J, with 12 bases between. CDR3 size: 15 residues. Germline lookup yields CDR1 SGHTA and CDR2 FQGNSA. Here the CDR3 DNA reads TGTGCCAGCAGCTTAGCGGGGGCTCTTGCTCAGCCCCAGCATTTT. Protein product: CASSLAGALAQPQHF.

This clonotype occurred a few times. V is TRBV5-6 and J is TRBJ2-2; D is ambiguous. The CDR3 is 16 amino acids. Trimming pared 1 base from V and 0 bases from J, leaving 10 bases between. Germline V gene data show CDR1 as SGHDT and CDR2 as YYEEEE. The CDR3, as DNA: TGTGCCAGCAGCTTGTATGGTGGGGCGAACACCGGGGAGCTGTTTTTT. It specifies CASSLYGGANTGELFF.

This clonotype has just a few counts. V usage is TRBV6-5 and J usage is TRBJ1-5, with TRBD1 matching 7 bases. The length of the CDR3 is 13 residues. The ends lost 2 bases at V and 9 bases at J; junction bases unmatched: 4. Germline CDR1 MNHEY, CDR2 SVGAGI. The CDR3 nucleotides read TGTGCCAGCAGTTACGAGGCAGGGGGGCCCCAGCATTTT. Its protein product is CASSYEAGGPQHF.

The chain is built from TRBV30 and TRBJ2-1; possibly TRBD2 for D (5 bases). Trimming pared 0 bases from V and 10 bases from J, leaving 10 bases between. The germline CDR1 and CDR2 sequences are GTSNPN and SVGIG (reference sequence). CDR3 length equals 12 residues. In DNA form, the CDR3 reads TGTGCCTGGAGTGTTTCGACGGGAGAGCAGTTCTTC. Protein product: CAWSVSTGEQFF.